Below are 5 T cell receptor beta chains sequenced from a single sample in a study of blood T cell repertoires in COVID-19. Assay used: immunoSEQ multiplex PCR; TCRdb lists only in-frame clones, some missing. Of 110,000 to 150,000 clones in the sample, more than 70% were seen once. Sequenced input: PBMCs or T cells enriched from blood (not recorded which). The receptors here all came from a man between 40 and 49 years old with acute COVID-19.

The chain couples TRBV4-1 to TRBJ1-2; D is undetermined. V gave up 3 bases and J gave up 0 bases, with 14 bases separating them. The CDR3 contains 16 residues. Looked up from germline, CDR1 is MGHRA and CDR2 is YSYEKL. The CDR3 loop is CASSQAPGLSNYGYTF. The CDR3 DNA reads TGCGCCAGCAGCCAGGCCCCCGGACTCTCTAACTATGGCTACACCTTC.

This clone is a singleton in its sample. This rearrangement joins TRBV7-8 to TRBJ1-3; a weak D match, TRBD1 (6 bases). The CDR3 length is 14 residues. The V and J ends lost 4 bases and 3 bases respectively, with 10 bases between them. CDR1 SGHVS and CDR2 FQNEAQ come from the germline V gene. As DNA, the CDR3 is TGTGCCAGCAGCTGGACAGAGGATGGAAACACCATATATTTT. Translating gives CASSWTEDGNTIYF.

The CDR3 reads CASSPLLREGTEAFF. For the CDR3, the DNA is TGTGCCAGTAGTCCACTTTTGAGGGAGGGCACTGAAGCTTTCTTT. V usage is TRBV19 and J usage is TRBJ1-1, with unresolved D. Trimming pared 5 bases from V and 4 bases from J, leaving 17 bases between. This CDR3 is 15 amino acids long. The germline V gene has CDR1 LNHDA and CDR2 SQIVND (reference sequence).

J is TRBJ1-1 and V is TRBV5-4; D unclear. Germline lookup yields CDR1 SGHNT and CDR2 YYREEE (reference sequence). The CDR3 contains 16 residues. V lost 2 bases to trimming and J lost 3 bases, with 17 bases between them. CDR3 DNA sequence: TGTGCCAGCAGCTTAAACCTAGAGGATGTCTACACTGAAGCTTTCTTT. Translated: CASSLNLEDVYTEAFF. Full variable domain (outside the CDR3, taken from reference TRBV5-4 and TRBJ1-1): ETGVTQSPTHLIKTRGQQVTLRCSSQSGHNTVSWYQQALGQGPQFIFQYYREEENGRGNFPPRFSGLQFPNYSSELNVNALELDDSALYLCASSLNLEDVYTEAFFGQGTRLTVV.

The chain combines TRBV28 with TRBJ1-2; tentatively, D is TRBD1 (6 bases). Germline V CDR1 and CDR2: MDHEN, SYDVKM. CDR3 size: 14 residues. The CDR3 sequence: CALPGQTHPDGYTF. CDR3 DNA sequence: TGTGCACTACCCGGACAGACCCATCCAGATGGCTACACCTTC.